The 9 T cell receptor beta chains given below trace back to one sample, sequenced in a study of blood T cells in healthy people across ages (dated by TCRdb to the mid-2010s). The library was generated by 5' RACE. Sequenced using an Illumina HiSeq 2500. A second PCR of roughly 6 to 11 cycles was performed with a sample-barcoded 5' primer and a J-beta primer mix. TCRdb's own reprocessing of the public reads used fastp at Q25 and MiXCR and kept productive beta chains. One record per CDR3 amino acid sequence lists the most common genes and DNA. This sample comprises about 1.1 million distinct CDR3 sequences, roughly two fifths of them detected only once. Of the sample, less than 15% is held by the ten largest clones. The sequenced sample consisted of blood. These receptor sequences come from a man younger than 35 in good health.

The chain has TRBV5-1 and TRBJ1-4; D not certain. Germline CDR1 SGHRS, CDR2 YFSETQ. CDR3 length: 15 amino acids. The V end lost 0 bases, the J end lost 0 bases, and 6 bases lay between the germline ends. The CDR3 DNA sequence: TGCGCCAGCAGCTTGGTTTACGCAACTAATGAAAAACTGTTTTTT. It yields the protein CASSLVYATNEKLFF.

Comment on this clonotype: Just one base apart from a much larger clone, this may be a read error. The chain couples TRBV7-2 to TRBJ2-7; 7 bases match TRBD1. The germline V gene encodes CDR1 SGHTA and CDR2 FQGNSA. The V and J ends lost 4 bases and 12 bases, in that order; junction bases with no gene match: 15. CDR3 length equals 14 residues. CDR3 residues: CASSSDRVKKTRYF. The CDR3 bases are TGTGCCAGCAGCTCTGACAGGGTTAAGAAGACCCGGTACTTC.

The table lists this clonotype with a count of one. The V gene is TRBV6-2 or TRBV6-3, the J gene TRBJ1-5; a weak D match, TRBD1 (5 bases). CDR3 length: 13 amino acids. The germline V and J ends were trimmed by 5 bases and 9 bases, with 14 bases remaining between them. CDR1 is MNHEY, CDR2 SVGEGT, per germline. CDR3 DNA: TGTGCCAGCAGTGACAGCGAAATAAGGCCCCAGCATTTT. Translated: CASSDSEIRPQHF.

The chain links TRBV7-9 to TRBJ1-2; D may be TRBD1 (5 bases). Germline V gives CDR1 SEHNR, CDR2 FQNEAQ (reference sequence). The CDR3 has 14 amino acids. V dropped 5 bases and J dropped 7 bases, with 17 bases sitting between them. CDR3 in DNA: TGTGCCAGCAGCGACGGCTACAGCAGGGTTGGCTACACCTTC. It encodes CASSDGYSRVGYTF. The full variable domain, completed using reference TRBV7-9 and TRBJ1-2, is DTGVSQNPRHKITKRGQNVTFRCDPISEHNRLYWYRQTLGQGPEFLTYFQNEAQLEKSRLLSDRFSAERPKGSFSTLEIQRTEQGDSAMYLCASSDGYSRVGYTFGSGTRLTVV.

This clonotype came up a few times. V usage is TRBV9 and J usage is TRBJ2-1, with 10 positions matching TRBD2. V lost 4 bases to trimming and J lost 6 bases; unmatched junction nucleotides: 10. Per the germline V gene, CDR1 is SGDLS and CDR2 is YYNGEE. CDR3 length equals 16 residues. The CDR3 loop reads CASSFKSGGAGNEQFF. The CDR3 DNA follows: TGTGCCAGCAGCTTCAAAAGCGGGGGGGCGGGCAATGAGCAGTTCTTC.

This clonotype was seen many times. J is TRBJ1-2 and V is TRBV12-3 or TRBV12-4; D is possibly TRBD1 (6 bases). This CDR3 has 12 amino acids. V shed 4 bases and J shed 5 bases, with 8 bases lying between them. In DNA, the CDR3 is TGTGCCAGCAGTTCAACAGGGTATGGCTACACCTTC. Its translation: CASSSTGYGYTF.

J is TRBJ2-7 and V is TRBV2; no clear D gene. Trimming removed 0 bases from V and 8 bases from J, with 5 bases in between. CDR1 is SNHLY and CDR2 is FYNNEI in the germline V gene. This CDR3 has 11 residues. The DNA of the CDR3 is TGTGCCAGCAGTGAAGCGCAAAAGCAGTACTTC. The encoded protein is CASSEAQKQYF.

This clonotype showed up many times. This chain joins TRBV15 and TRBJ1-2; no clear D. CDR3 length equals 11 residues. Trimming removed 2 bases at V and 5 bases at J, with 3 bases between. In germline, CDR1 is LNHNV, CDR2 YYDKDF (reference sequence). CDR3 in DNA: TGTGCCACCAGCAGACATTATGGCTACACCTTC. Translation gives CATSRHYGYTF.

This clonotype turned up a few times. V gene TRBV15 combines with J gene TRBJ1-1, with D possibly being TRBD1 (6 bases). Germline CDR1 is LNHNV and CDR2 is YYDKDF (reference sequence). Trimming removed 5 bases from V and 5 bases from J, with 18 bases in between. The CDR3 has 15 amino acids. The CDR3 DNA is TGTGCCACCAGCTCCAATAGGGGGTTGTGGACTGAAGCTTTCTTT. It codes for CATSSNRGLWTEAFF. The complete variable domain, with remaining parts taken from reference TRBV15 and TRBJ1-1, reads DAMVIQNPRYQVTQFGKPVTLSCSQTLNHNVMYWYQQKSSQAPKLLFHYYDKDFNNEADTPDNFQSRRPNTSFCFLDIRSPGLGDTAMYLCATSSNRGLWTEAFFGQGTRLTVV.